The rows below give T cell receptor beta chains drawn from one sample of a study of T cell responses to AZD1222 COVID-19 vaccine. The protocol was immunoSEQ multiplex PCR, while the TCRdb copy is restricted to in-frame clones and leaves out a portion. Found here are about 160,000 clones, 75% to 95% of them singletons; the top ten hold approximately 4.8%. The source was peripheral blood, collected on day 0 of AZD1222 vaccination. The origin of the receptors is an adult in good health. CDR3s include the opening cysteine and the closing phenylalanine or tryptophan. Each record gives: J gene, V gene, CDR3 length, CDR3 protein.

J: TRBJ2-3; V: TRBV4-3; length: 16; CDR3: CASSHGTSGLTDTQYF
J: TRBJ1-5; V: TRBV19; length: 12; CDR3: CASSTPMGPQHF
J: TRBJ2-1; V: TRBV19; length: 15; CDR3: CASNIGDASYNEQFF
J: TRBJ1-3; V: TRBV30; length: 13; CDR3: CACRQGTGNTIYF
J: TRBJ1-5; V: TRBV6-5; length: 15; CDR3: CASSYRAGTNQPQHF
J: TRBJ2-3; V: TRBV19; length: 13; CDR3: CASSMDSTDTQYF
J: TRBJ1-3; V: TRBV5-1; length: 14; CDR3: CASSLKGEGNTIYF
J: TRBJ2-3; V: TRBV3-1/TRBV3-2; length: 16; CDR3: CASSQDLAVVVDTQYF
J: TRBJ1-3; V: TRBV28; length: 13; CDR3: CASTGFSGNTIYF
J: TRBJ1-3; V: TRBV5-1; length: 15; CDR3: CASSFDGSSGNTIYF
J: TRBJ2-2; V: TRBV3-1/TRBV3-2; length: 15; CDR3: CASRRDRGRTGELFF
J: TRBJ2-5; V: TRBV7-3; length: 13; CDR3: CASSVAGQETQYF
J: TRBJ2-7; V: TRBV6-5; length: 15; CDR3: CASSRQQTGLREQYF
J: TRBJ1-1; V: TRBV15; length: 15; CDR3: CATIREHGVNTEAFF
J: TRBJ2-7; V: TRBV28; length: 16; CDR3: CASSSRLAGRIYEQYF
J: TRBJ2-7; V: TRBV19; length: 15; CDR3: CASSIQSRAWYEQYF
J: TRBJ2-2; V: TRBV28; length: 15; CDR3: CASSLLPRVTGELFF
J: TRBJ1-6; V: TRBV7-6; length: 14; CDR3: CASSRTLNNSPLHF
J: TRBJ2-1; V: TRBV10-2; length: 14; CDR3: CASNVRGARGEQFF